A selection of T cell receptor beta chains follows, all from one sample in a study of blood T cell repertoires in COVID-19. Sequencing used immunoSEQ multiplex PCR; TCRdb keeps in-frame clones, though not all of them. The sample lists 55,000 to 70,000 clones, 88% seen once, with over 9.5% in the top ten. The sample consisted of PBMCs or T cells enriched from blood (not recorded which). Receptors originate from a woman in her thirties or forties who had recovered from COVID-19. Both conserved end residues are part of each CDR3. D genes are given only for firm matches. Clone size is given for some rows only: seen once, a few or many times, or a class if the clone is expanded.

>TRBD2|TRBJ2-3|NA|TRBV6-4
CASSDSASGGGTQYF
TGTGCCAGCAGTGACTCTGCTAGCGGGGGTGGTACGCAGTATTTT
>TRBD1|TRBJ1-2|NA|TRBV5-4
CASSLTGGRYGYTF
TGTGCCAGCAGCTTAACAGGGGGCCGTTATGGCTACACCTTC
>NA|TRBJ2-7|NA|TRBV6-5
CASSYSAAGTPYEQYF
TGTGCCAGCAGTTACTCGGCGGCAGGGACTCCTTACGAGCAGTACTTC
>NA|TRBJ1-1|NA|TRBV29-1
CSVEGTASSGTEAFF
TGCAGCGTTGAAGGGACAGCAAGCTCGGGCACTGAAGCTTTCTTT
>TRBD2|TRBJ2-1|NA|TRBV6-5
CASSIGGAHNEQFF
TGTGCCAGCAGTATCGGGGGGGCACACAATGAGCAGTTCTTC
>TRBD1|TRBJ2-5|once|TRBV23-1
CASSQSDRGCGGGNGETQYF
TGCGCCAGCAGTCAATCGGACAGGGGGTGCGGAGGTGGTAACGGGGAGACCCAGTACTTC
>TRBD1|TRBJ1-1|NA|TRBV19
CASSMRTGDLRAFF
TGTGCCAGTAGTATGAGGACAGGGGATTTACGGGCTTTCTTT
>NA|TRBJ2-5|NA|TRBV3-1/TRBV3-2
CASSPPLGLAETQYF
TGTGCCAGCAGCCCTCCTTTGGGGCTGGCAGAGACCCAGTACTTC
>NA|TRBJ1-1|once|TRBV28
CASTLNRDRMAFF
TGTGCCAGCACTCTTAACAGGGATCGGATGGCTTTCTTT
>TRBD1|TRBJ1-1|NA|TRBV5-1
CASSSTGISGTEAFF
TGCGCCAGCAGCTCGACAGGGATCTCGGGCACTGAAGCTTTCTTT
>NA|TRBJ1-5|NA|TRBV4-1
CASSQGGQHYQPQHF
TGCGCCAGCAGCCAAGGTGGGCAGCATTATCAGCCCCAGCATTTT
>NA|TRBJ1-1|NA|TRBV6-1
CASSEYGSMNTEAFF
TGTGCCAGCAGTGAATATGGGAGTATGAACACTGAAGCTTTCTTT
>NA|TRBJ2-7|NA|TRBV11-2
CASSLGQTYEQYF
TGTGCCAGCAGCTTAGGACAGACCTACGAGCAGTACTTC
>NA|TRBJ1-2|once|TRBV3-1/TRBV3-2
CANSQEPGNGYTF
TGTGCCAACAGCCAAGAACCCGGGAATGGCTACACCTTC
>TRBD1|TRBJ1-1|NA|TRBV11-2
CASSLVPVTGSGTEAFF
TGTGCCAGCAGCTTAGTTCCCGTGACAGGGTCTGGAACTGAAGCTTTCTTT
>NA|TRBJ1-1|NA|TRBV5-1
CASSLVMGVNTEAFF
TGCGCCAGCAGCTTGGTGATGGGAGTGAACACTGAAGCTTTCTTT
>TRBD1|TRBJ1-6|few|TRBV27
CASRDRVGSPLHF
TGTGCCAGCAGGGACAGGGTTGGATCACCCCTCCACTTT
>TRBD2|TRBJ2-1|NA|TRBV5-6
CASSRRTSGGNEQFF
TGTGCCAGCAGCCGGAGGACTAGCGGGGGGAATGAGCAGTTCTTC
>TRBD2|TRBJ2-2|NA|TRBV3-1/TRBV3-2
CASSQARTSGYTGELFF
TGTGCCAGCAGCCAAGCGCGAACTAGCGGATACACCGGGGAGCTGTTTTTT
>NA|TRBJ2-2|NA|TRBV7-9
CASSPPGTTNTGELFF
TGTGCCAGCAGCCCTCCCGGGACAACGAACACCGGGGAGCTGTTTTTT
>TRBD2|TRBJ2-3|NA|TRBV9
CASSWEGTDTQYF
TGTGCCAGCAGCTGGGAGGGGACAGATACGCAGTATTTT
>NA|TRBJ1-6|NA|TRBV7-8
CASSLDERQSSYNSPLHF
TGTGCCAGCAGCTTAGACGAAAGACAGAGCTCCTATAATTCACCCCTCCACTTT
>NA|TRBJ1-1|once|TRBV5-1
CASSLSQGNTEAFF
TGCGCCAGCAGCTTGTCACAGGGAAACACTGAAGCTTTCTTT
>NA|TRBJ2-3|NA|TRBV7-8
CASSGRGLAGTDTQYF
TGTGCCAGCAGCGGCAGGGGGCTAGCGGGGACAGATACGCAGTATTTT
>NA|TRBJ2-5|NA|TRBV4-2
CASSQTLLSSRSETQYF
TGTGCCAGCAGCCAGACCTTACTTAGCTCCCGGTCGGAGACCCAGTACTTC
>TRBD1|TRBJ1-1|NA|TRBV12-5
CASGWGQGTNTEAFF
TGTGCTAGTGGTTGGGGACAGGGTACGAACACTGAAGCTTTCTTT
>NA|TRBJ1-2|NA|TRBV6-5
CASSYSDKYGYTF
TGTGCCAGCAGTTACTCGGACAAGTATGGCTACACCTTC
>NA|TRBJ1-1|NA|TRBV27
CASSSISSGAIAEAFF
TGTGCCAGCAGTTCAATATCATCAGGGGCGATAGCTGAAGCTTTCTTT
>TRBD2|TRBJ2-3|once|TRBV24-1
CATSGSGTRQDTQYF
TGTGCCACCAGTGGTTCCGGGACTAGACAAGATACGCAGTATTTT
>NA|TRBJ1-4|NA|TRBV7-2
CASSSQVMATNEKLFF
TGTGCCAGCAGCTCACAAGTAATGGCAACTAATGAAAAACTGTTTTTT
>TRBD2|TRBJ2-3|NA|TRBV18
CASSPLAGTQYF
TGTGCCAGCTCACCTCTAGCGGGTACGCAGTATTTT
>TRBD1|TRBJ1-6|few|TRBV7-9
CASSLTGDSPLHF
TGTGCCAGCAGCTTGACAGGGGACTCACCCCTCCACTTT
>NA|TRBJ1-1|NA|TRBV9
CASSEAPGTEAFF
TGTGCCAGCAGCGAGGCCCCAGGCACTGAAGCTTTCTTT
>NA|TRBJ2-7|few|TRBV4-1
CASSPTGVTYEQYF
TGCGCCAGCAGTCCGACAGGTGTCACCTACGAGCAGTACTTC
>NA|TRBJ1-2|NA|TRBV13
CASSKEQVFYGYTF
TGTGCCAGCAGCAAAGAACAGGTTTTCTATGGCTACACCTTC
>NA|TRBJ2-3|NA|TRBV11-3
CASSPRTGTDTQYF
TGTGCCAGCAGCCCGCGGACAGGCACAGATACGCAGTATTTT
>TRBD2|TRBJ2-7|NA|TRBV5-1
CASSLVLAAYEQYF
TGCGCCAGCAGCTTGGTACTAGCGGCCTACGAGCAGTACTTC
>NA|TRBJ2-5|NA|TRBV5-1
CASRSTGWLGETQYF
TGCGCCAGCAGATCGACAGGTTGGCTTGGAGAGACCCAGTACTTC
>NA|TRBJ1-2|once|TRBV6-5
CASSLDTTHGYTF
TGTGCCAGCAGTTTAGACACAACCCATGGCTACACCTTC
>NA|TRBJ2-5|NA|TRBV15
CATDKGTRGGETQYF
TGTGCCACCGACAAAGGGACTCGAGGCGGGGAGACCCAGTACTTC
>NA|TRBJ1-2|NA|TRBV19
CASSLGGFYGYTF
TGTGCCAGTTCCCTGGGGGGATTCTATGGCTACACCTTC
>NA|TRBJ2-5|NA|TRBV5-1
CASSLVGPTGETQYF
TGCGCCAGCAGCTTAGTCGGTCCCACGGGGGAGACCCAGTACTTC
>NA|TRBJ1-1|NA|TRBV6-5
CASSYTGGWGTEAFF
TGTGCCAGCAGTTACACCGGGGGATGGGGTACTGAAGCTTTCTTT
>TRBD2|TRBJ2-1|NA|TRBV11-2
CASSPASGGAIIGEQFF
TGTGCCAGCAGCCCCGCTAGCGGGGGGGCCATTATCGGTGAGCAGTTCTTC
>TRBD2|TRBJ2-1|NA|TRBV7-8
CASSLGYRLAGPYNEQFF
TGTGCCAGCAGCTTAGGGTATAGACTAGCGGGGCCTTACAATGAGCAGTTCTTC
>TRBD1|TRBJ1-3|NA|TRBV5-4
CASSLGDRGTGNTIYF
TGTGCCAGCAGCTTGGGGGACAGGGGGACTGGAAACACCATATATTTT
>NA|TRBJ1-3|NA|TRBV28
CASSSRRRGDYSGNTIYF
TGTGCCAGCAGTAGCCGAAGGAGAGGGGACTACTCTGGAAACACCATATATTTT
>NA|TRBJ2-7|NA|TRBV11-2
CASSLEGRLGLYEQYF
TGTGCCAGCAGCTTAGAGGGCCGCTTAGGCCTCTACGAGCAGTACTTC
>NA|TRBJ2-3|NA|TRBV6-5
CASSYLGTLSTDTQYF
TGTGCCAGCAGTTACTTGGGGACTCTCTCGACAGATACGCAGTATTTT